This TCR beta chain stems from a study of blood T cell repertoires in COVID-19. Germline CDR1 is LNHDA and CDR2 is SQIVND (reference sequence). V was clipped by 6 bases and J by 8 bases, with 13 bases between them. The CDR3 is 12 amino acids. The table came from immunoSEQ multiplex PCR; TCRdb's copy has only in-frame clones and leaves some out. The sample consists of some 170,000 clones, over 75% of them appearing once. Membership in each cohort depended on participant-reported clinical history. The sequence came from a human donor with acute COVID-19. The donor label of this sample is uncertain. The specimen was PBMCs or T cells enriched from blood (not recorded which). The chain carries TRBV19 and TRBJ1-2; D might be TRBD1 (5 bases). The DNA for the CDR3 is TGTGCCAGTAGAAGGGGATTCAGCGGCTACACCTTC. Its protein is CASRRGFSGYTF.